This entry describes one TCR beta chain. CDR1 is DFQATT and CDR2 is SNEGSKA in the germline V gene (reference sequence). V lost 0 bases, J lost 2 bases, and 10 bases lay in between. The CDR3 runs 14 residues. This record comes from a study of blood T cells in healthy people across ages. A J-beta primer mix and a sample-barcoded 5' primer were used in a second PCR of roughly 6 to 11 cycles. In TCRdb, the 5' RACE reads were re-called with MiXCR into one record per CDR3 protein. The sample includes 750,000 to 950,000 distinct CDR3 sequences, 20% to 30% of them seen just once. These data were also reused for a study on T cells of mothers and their children.

The sequence was collected from a boy aged 10-17 years in good health. The source material was blood. The V call is TRBV20-1, the J call TRBJ2-5; possible D gene TRBD1, 6 bases. CDR3 loop: CSARDKGEQETQYF. The CDR3 nucleotides are TGCAGTGCTAGAGATAAGGGGGAACAAGAGACCCAGTACTTC.